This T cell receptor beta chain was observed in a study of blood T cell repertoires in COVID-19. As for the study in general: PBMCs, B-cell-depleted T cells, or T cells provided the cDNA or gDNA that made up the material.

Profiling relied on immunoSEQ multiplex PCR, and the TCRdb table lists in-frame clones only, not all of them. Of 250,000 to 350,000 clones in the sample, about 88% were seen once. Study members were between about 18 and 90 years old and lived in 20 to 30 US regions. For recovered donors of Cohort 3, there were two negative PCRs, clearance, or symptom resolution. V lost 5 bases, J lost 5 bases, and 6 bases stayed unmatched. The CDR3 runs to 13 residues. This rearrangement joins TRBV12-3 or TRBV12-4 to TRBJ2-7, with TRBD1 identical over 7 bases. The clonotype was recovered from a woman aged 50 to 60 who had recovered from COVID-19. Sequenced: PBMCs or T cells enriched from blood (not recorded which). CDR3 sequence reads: CASSRDSFDEQYF. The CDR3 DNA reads TGTGCCAGCAGTCGGGACAGTTTCGACGAGCAGTACTTC.